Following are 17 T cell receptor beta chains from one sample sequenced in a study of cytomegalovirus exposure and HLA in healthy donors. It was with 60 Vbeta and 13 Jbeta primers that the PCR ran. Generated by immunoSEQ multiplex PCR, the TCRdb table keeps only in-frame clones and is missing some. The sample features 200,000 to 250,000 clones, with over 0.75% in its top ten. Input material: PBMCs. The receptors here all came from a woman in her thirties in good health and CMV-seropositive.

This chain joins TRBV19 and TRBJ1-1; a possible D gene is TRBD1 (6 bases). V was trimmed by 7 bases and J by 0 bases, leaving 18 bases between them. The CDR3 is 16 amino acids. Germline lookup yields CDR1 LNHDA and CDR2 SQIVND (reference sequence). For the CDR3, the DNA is TGTGCCAGTAATCCAAGGGGGGGGTCGGTGAACACTGAAGCTTTCTTT. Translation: CASNPRGGSVNTEAFF.

CDR3 in amino acids: CASSPRLAGADTQYF. CDR3 DNA sequence: TGTGCCAGCTCACCACGGCTAGCGGGGGCAGATACGCAGTATTTT. This chain uses TRBV18 with TRBJ2-3; 10 nucleotides align to TRBD2. Germline values: CDR1 KGHSH, CDR2 LQKENI. V shed 1 base, J shed 4 bases, and the junction held 2 bases outside the gene matches. This CDR3 has 15 amino acids.

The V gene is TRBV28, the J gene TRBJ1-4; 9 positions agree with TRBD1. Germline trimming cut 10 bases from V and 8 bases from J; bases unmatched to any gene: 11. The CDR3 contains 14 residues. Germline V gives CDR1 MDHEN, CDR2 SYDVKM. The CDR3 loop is CATRSGTGFEKLFF. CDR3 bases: TGTGCCACCCGATCCGGGACAGGGTTCGAAAAACTGTTTTTT.

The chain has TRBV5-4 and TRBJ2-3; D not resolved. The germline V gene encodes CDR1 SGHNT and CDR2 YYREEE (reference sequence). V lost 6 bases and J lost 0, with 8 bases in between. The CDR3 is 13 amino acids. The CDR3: CASTQTSTDTQYF. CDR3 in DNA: TGTGCCAGCACCCAAACTAGCACAGATACGCAGTATTTT.

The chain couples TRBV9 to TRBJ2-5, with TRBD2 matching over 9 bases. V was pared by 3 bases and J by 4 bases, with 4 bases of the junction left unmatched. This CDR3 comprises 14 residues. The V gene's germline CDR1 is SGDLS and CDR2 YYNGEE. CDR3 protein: CASSGSGSRETQYF. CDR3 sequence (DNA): TGTGCCAGCAGCGGTAGCGGGAGCAGAGAGACCCAGTACTTC.

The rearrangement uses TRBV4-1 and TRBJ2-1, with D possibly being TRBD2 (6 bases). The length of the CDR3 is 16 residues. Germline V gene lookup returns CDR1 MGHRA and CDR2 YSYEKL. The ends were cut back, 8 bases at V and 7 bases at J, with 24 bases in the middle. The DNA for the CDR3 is TGCGCCAGCGGGATAGGGGCGGGGAGTTTTAGTAATGAGCAGTTCTTC. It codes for CASGIGAGSFSNEQFF.

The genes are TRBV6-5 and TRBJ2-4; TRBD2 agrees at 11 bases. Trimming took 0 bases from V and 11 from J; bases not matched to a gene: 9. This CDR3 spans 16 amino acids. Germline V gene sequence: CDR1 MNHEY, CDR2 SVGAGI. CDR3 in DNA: TGTGCCAGCAGTTACTCATTCGGGACTAGCGGTCGGGTTCAGTACTTC. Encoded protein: CASSYSFGTSGRVQYF.

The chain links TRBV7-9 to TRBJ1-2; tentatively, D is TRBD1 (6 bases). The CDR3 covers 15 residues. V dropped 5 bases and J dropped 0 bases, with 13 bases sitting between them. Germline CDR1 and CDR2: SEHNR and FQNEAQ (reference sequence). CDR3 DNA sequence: TGTGCCAGCAGCCCACAGGGTACCGCTAACTATGGCTACACCTTC. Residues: CASSPQGTANYGYTF.

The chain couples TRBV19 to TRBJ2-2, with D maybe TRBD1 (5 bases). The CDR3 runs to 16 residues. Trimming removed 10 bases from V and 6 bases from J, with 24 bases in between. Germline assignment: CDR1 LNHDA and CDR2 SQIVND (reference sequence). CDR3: CATHRTAVAGSGELFF. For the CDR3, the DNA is TGTGCCACTCACAGGACCGCGGTGGCTGGGTCCGGGGAGCTGTTTTTT.

The CDR3 here is CASSLANFFQGSGAGELFF. The CDR3 nucleotides read TGTGCCAGCAGCTTGGCCAATTTTTTCCAGGGATCGGGTGCCGGGGAGCTGTTTTTT. This sequence joins TRBV5-6 and TRBJ2-2, with a tentative D call TRBD1 (5 bases). The germline gives CDR1 SGHDT, CDR2 YYEEEE. The length of the CDR3 is 19 residues. The V end lost 0 bases, the J end lost 6 bases, and 24 bases lay between the germline ends.

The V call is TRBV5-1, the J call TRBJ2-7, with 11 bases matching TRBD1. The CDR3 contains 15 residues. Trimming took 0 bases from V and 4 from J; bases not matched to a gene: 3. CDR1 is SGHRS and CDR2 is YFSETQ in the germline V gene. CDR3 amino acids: CASSLAGTGGYEQYF. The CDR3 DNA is TGCGCCAGCAGCTTGGCCGGGACAGGGGGATACGAGCAGTACTTC.

The DNA for the CDR3 is TGTGCCAGCAGCCCTTGGCCGGCGGCGGACTACAATGAGCAGTTCTTC. The encoded protein is CASSPWPAADYNEQFF. V and J are TRBV9 and TRBJ2-1; D is unclear. The CDR3 extends over 16 amino acids. V was clipped by 4 bases and J by 3 bases, with 17 bases between them. Per the germline V gene, CDR1 is SGDLS and CDR2 is YYNGEE.

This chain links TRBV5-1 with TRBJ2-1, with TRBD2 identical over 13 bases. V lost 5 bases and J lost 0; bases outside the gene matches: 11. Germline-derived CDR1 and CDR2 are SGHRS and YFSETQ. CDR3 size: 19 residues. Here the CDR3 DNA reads TGCGCCAGCAGGAGCCCCCAGACTAGCGGGGGGAGCTCCTACAATGAGCAGTTCTTC. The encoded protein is CASRSPQTSGGSSYNEQFF.

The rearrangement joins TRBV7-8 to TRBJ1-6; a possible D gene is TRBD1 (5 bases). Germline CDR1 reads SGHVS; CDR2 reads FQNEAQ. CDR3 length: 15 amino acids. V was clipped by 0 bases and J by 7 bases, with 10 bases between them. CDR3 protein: CASSLAGVGNSPLHF. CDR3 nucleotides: TGTGCCAGCAGCTTAGCAGGGGTGGGAAATTCACCCCTCCACTTT.

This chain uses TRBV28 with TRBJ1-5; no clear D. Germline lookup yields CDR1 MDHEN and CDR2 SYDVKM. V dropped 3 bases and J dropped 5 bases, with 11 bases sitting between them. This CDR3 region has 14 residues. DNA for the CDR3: TGTGCCAGCAGTTTCCCCAACCGCGATCAGCCCCAGCATTTT. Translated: CASSFPNRDQPQHF. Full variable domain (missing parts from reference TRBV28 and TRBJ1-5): DVKVTQSSRYLVKRTGEKVFLECVQDMDHENMFWYRQDPGLGLRLIYFSYDVKMKEKGDIPEGYSVSREKKERFSLILESASTNQTSMYLCASSFPNRDQPQHFGDGTRLSIL.

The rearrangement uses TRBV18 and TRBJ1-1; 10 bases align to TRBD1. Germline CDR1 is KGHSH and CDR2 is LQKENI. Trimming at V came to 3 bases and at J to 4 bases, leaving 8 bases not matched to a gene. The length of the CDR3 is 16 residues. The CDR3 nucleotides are TGTGCCAGCTCACCCCGGGACAGGGGTTGGGGCACTGAAGCTTTCTTT. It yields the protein CASSPRDRGWGTEAFF.

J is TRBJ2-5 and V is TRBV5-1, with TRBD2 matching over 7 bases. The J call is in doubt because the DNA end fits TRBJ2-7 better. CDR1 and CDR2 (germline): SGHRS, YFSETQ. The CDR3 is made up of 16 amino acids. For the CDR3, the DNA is TGCGCCAGCAGCCGCGGCTCAGCGGGAAATCCTTACGAGCAGTACTTC. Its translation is CASSRGSAGNPYEQYF.